The TCR beta chain under discussion was sequenced for a study of T-cell memory formation after mild COVID-19. Overall study results and limits: Day 15 to 85 contracting clones showed balanced CD4/CD8; day 15 to 37 expanders favored CD4+. The study detected some responding clones in pre-infection memory, suggesting cross-reactive memory joined.

This CDR3 comprises 15 residues. V shed 5 bases and J shed 5 bases, with 18 bases lying between them. Germline V gene data show CDR1 as SGHTA and CDR2 as FQGNSA. Constant-segment primers were used for 5'RACE, and the resulting TCR alpha and TCR beta cDNA libraries carried sample barcodes and UMIs. TCRdb ran MiXCR on the 5' RACE reads and lists one entry per CDR3 protein. The data hold fewer than 400,000 distinct CDR3 sequences, with roughly 15% observed a single time. As for this clonotype: What it binds is unknown.

The V and J genes are TRBV7-2 and TRBJ2-5; perhaps D is TRBD1 or TRBD2 (5 bases each). The sequenced sample was PBMCs or a T cell subset sorted from them (not recorded which). This TCR derives from a man between 18 and 29 years old who had mild COVID-19 (a few samples of this study predate the infection). Cell type and time point are not known. The CDR3: CASSPSPRGGETQYF. The CDR3, as DNA: TGTGCCAGCAGCCCATCCCCCCGGGGCGGGGAGACCCAGTACTTC.